Reported below is one T cell receptor beta chain. Its antigen is not known. Within the sample, other DNA sequences also encode this same CDR3. This entry is derived from a study of shared clonotypes between healthy human individuals. Germline assignment: CDR1 SGHTA and CDR2 FQGNSA. The CDR3 has 12 residues. Between the trimmed V and J ends, which lost 6 bases and 3 bases, there was a span of 9 bases. Findings and caveats of the study: Naive subsets tended to show greater estimated richness than memory subsets.

The table came from immunoSEQ multiplex PCR; TCRdb's copy has only in-frame clones and leaves some out. The table shows roughly 1,600,000 clones, with roughly 98.5% occurring only once. Among the donors, all were Caucasian adults who lived in Nashville, Tennessee. This receptor was identified in a man aged 25 to 40 in good health. The chain uses TRBV7-2 and TRBJ2-7; D is undetermined. Sequencing used naive CD4+ T cells sorted from blood. Described subset: CD45RA+ positively selected. As DNA, the CDR3 is TGTGCCAGCAGTCGGACGGACTACGAGCAGTACTTC. It translates to CASSRTDYEQYF.